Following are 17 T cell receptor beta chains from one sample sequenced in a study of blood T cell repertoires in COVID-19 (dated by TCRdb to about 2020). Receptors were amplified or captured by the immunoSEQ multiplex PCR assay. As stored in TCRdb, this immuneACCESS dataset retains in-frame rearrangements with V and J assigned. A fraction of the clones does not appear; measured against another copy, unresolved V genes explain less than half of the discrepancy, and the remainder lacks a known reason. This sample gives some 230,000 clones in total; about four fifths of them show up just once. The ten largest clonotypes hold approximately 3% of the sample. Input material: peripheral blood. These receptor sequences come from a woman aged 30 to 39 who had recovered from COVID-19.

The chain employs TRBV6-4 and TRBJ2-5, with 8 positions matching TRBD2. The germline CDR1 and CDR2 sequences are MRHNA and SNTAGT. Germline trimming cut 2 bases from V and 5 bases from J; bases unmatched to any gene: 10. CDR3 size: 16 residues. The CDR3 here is CASSDELAEGHETQYF. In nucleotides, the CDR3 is TGTGCCAGCAGTGACGAACTAGCGGAGGGTCATGAGACCCAGTACTTC.

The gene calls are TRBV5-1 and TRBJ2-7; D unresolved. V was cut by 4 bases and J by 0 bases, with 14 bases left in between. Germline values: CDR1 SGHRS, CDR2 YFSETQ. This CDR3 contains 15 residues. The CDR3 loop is CASSTPGRSSYEQYF. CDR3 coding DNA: TGCGCCAGCAGCACACCGGGTCGGAGCTCCTACGAGCAGTACTTC.

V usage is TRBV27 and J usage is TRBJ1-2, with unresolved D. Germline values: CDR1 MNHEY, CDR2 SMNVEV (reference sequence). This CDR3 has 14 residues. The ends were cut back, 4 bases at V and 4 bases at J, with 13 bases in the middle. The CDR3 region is CASSSAGFSYGYTF. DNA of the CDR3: TGTGCCAGCAGTTCGGCAGGTTTTTCCTATGGCTACACCTTC.

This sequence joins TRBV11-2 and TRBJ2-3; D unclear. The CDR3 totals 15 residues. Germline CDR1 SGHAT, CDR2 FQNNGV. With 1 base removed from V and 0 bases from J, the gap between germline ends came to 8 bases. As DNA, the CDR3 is TGTGCCAGCAGCTTAGGGCTCCTTAGCACAGATACGCAGTATTTT. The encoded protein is CASSLGLLSTDTQYF. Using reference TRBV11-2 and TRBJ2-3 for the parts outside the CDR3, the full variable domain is EAGVAQSPRYKIIEKRQSVAFWCNPISGHATLYWYQQILGQGPKLLIQFQNNGVVDDSQLPKDRFSAERLKGVDSTLKIQPAKLEDSAVYLCASSLGLLSTDTQYFGPGTRLTVL.

Written as DNA, the CDR3 is TGCGCCAGCAGCCTGACAGGACCCTCCTACGAGCAGTACTTC. Amino acid sequence: CASSLTGPSYEQYF. The J gene is TRBJ2-7, the V gene TRBV5-1; TRBD1 might be the D (6 bases). This CDR3 spans 14 amino acids. V was pared by 4 bases and J by 0 bases, with 11 bases between. The germline V gene encodes CDR1 SGHRS and CDR2 YFSETQ.

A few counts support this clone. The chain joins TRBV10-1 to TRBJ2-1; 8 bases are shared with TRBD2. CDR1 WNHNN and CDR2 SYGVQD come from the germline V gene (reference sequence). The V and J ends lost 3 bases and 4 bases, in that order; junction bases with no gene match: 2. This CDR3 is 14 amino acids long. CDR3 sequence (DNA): TGCGCCAGCAGTGACCAGCGGGGGTACAATGAGCAGTTCTTC. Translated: CASSDQRGYNEQFF.

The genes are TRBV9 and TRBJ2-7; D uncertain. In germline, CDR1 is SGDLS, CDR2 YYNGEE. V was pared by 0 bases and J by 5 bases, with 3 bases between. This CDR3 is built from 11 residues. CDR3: CASSVGDEQYF. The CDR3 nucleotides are TGTGCCAGCAGCGTAGGCGACGAGCAGTACTTC.

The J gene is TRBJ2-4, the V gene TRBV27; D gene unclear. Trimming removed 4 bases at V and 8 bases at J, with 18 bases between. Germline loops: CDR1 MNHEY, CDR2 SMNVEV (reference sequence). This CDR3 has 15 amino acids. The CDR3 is CASSSMTPQEDIQYF. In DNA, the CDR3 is TGTGCCAGCAGTTCGATGACACCCCAGGAAGACATTCAGTACTTC.

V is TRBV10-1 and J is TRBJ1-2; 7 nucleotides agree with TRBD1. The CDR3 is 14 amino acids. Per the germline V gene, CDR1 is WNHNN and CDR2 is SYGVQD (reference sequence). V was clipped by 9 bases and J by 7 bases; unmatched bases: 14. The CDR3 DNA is TGCGCCAGGGACCAAGGGGGCGTAAGGGGTGGCTACACCTTC. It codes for CARDQGGVRGGYTF.

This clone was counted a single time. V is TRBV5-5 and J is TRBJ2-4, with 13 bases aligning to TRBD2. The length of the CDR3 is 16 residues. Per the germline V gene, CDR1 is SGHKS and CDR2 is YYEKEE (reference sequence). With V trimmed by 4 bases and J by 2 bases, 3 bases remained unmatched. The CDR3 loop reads CASSPGLAGSKNIQYF. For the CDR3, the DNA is TGTGCCAGCAGCCCGGGACTAGCGGGGTCCAAAAACATTCAGTACTTC.

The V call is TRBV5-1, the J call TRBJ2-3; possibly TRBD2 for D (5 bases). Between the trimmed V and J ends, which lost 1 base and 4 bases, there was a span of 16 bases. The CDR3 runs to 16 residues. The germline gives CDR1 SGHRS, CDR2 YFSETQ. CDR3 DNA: TGCGCCAGCAGCTTGCGTGAAATGGGGAGCGCAGATACGCAGTATTTT. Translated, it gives CASSLREMGSADTQYF.

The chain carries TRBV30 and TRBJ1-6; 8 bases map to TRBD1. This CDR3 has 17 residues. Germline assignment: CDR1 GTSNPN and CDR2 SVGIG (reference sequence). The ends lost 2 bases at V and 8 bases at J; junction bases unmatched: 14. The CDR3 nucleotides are TGTGCCTGGAGTTCCCACAGGACAGGGAGTACGCATTCACCCCTCCACTTT. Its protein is CAWSSHRTGSTHSPLHF.

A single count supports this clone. The CDR3 DNA sequence: TGCGCCAGCAGCCAAGATGGGCACTTCCCCTCAGCCTACGAGCAGTACTTC. Translated: CASSQDGHFPSAYEQYF. The J gene is TRBJ2-7, the V gene TRBV4-1; D not certain. Trimming left V 0 bases short and J 2 bases short, with 17 bases between. Germline V gene sequence: CDR1 MGHRA, CDR2 YSYEKL. This CDR3 is built from 17 residues.

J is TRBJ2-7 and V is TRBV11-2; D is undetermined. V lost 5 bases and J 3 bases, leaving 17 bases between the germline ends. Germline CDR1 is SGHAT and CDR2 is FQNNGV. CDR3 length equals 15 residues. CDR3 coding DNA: TGTGCCAGCAGCCTTCTGTCAGGCCGATACTACGAGCAGTACTTC. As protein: CASSLLSGRYYEQYF.

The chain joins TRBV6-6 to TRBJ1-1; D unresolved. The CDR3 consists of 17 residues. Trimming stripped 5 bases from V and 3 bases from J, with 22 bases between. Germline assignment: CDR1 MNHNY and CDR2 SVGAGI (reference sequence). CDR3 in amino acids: CASSPGSSGWAHTEAFF. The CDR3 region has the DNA TGTGCCAGCAGTCCCGGGTCTAGCGGCTGGGCGCACACTGAAGCTTTCTTT.

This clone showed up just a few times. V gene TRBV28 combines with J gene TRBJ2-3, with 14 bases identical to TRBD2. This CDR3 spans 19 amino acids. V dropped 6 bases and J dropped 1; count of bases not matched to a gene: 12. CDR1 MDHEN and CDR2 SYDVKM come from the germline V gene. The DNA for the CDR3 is TGTGCCAGCAGCCGCTCCCGACTAGCGGGAGGGCCGGGCACAGATACGCAGTATTTT. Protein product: CASSRSRLAGGPGTDTQYF.

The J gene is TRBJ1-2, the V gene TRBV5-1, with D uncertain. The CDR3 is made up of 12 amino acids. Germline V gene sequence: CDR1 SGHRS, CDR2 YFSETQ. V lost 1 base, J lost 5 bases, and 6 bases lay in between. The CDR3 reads CASSLTTYGYTF. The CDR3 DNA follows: TGCGCCAGCAGCTTGACGACATATGGCTACACCTTC. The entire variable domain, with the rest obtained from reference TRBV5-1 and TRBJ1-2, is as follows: KAGVTQTPRYLIKTRGQQVTLSCSPISGHRSVSWYQQTPGQGLQFLFEYFSETQRNKGNFPGRFSGRQFSNSRSEMNVSTLELGDSALYLCASSLTTYGYTFGSGTRLTVV.